This is a list of T cell receptor beta chains from one sample in a study of blood T cell repertoires in COVID-19. Only in-frame clones appear in the TCRdb table, and some are missing; sequencing was by immunoSEQ multiplex PCR. Seen here are about 170,000 clones, 83% observed once, and the top ten hold 15% to 20%. The sample was peripheral blood. The receptors shown here come from a woman in her seventies who had recovered from COVID-19. Each CDR3 is given without its conserved first and last residue. The D gene is left open where the match is weak. Expanded clones get a size class; other rows say once, few or many, or leave the size out.

j_call d_call v_call clone_size cdr3_aa
TRBJ2-7 NA TRBV27 NA ASSFGAASYEQY
TRBJ1-1 NA TRBV29-1 NA SAMEPSNTEAF
TRBJ2-3 TRBD2 TRBV7-3 NA ASRGEGEGQDTQY
TRBJ1-2 NA TRBV6-5 NA ASSTPLGVHGYT
TRBJ2-1 NA TRBV19 NA ASSIDRSPYNEQF
TRBJ2-1 TRBD2 TRBV6-5 NA ASSYAAGGRYNEQF
TRBJ2-3 NA TRBV10-3 NA AISVGGESTDTQY
TRBJ2-1 NA TRBV6-5 NA ASSYTGTNNEQF
TRBJ1-5 NA TRBV6-2/TRBV6-3 NA ASSYSPGPQH
TRBJ2-1 NA TRBV15 NA ATSRSPSPGNEQF
TRBJ1-5 NA TRBV6-6 NA ASSLRGLGNQPQH
TRBJ2-1 TRBD2 TRBV7-2 NA ASSSPGRASGTSYNEQF
TRBJ2-2 NA TRBV5-4 NA ASSAIAAGELF
TRBJ2-2 TRBD2 TRBV6-5 NA ASTSPGGGELF
TRBJ1-5 NA TRBV6-2/TRBV6-3 NA ASSSWDNHSNQPQH
TRBJ2-7 NA TRBV7-2 NA ASSNRGARDPYEQY
TRBJ2-7 NA TRBV6-6 NA ASGRASYEQY
TRBJ1-5 NA TRBV7-2 NA ASCPRGGGQPQH
TRBJ1-1 TRBD1 TRBV10-3 NA AIKGAKNGGDTEAF
TRBJ1-6 NA TRBV28 NA ASSRAGGRSLH
TRBJ2-5 NA TRBV7-7 NA ASSSTGGESVTQY
TRBJ1-1 NA TRBV12-3/TRBV12-4 NA ASSRTQATEAF
TRBJ1-1 NA TRBV7-3 NA ASSHGGRRTEAF
TRBJ2-2 TRBD2 TRBV4-2 NA ASSQRGALAGGWTGELF
TRBJ1-1 NA TRBV5-1 NA ASSRIGGTEAF
TRBJ1-1 TRBD1 TRBV2 NA ASSDRQGATEAF
TRBJ2-1 TRBD2 TRBV14 NA ASSHGLAGGPTLPSYNEQF
TRBJ1-6 NA TRBV3-1/TRBV3-2 once ASSQATPGTLH
TRBJ2-7 TRBD2 TRBV18 NA ASSPAGGRYEQY